This T cell receptor (beta chain) emerged from a study of CXCR3-negative and CXCR3-positive naive CD8 T cells. Study-wide points: Similar TRBV-TRBJ usage was seen in naive cells (both CXCR3-negative and CXCR3-positive), but memory cells differed.

UMI-labeled 5' RACE yielded the TRB cDNA libraries. TCRdb re-called the 5' RACE reads; one entry per CDR3 protein, DNA not given. The sample's table shows roughly 100,000 distinct CDR3 sequences. As for this clonotype: Its matching antigen is unknown.

The CDR3 consists of 12 residues. The V gene's germline CDR1 is MNHEY and CDR2 SVGAGI. The sequence came from a human donor in good health. Some clones in this sample may be carry-over from other donors' samples. This chain joins TRBV6-5 and TRBJ2-3. Specimen: naive CXCR3- CD8+ T cells from blood. The subset here: CD45RO-CCR7+CD27+CD95- naive CD8+ T cells lacking CXCR3 (TNR3-). The CDR3: CASVGKTDTQYF.